This T cell receptor beta chain was obtained from a study of immune cell composition in non-small cell lung cancer. Whole-study context: Histologic subtype was mainly adenocarcinoma or squamous cell carcinoma. Regarding the study as a whole: Overall clonality, unlike maximal tumour-associated clone frequency, did not predict TIL reactivity. Tumour-reactive clones were not shown to match dominant in vivo tumour clones.

A note on this clone: Its antigen is undetermined.

The method was immunoSEQ multiplex PCR; TCRdb's version includes in-frame clones alone and lacks a portion of them. The sample yields 2,000 or so clones, about 60% seen once. Normal lung sampling was at least 3 cm from the tumour, as distant as possible. Deletions cut 2 bases from V and 4 bases from J, with 19 bases between. Germline V gene sequence: CDR1 SGHTA, CDR2 FQGNSA. This CDR3 contains 17 residues. Sample: non-adjacent lung tissue. The chain links TRBV7-2 to TRBJ2-3; D is perhaps TRBD2 (7 bases). The receptor comes from a human donor with non-small cell lung cancer. The CDR3 DNA reads TGTGCCAGCAGCTTATGGGGAGGGGGGTATCAAGCAGATACGCAGTATTTT. Encoded protein: CASSLWGGGYQADTQYF.